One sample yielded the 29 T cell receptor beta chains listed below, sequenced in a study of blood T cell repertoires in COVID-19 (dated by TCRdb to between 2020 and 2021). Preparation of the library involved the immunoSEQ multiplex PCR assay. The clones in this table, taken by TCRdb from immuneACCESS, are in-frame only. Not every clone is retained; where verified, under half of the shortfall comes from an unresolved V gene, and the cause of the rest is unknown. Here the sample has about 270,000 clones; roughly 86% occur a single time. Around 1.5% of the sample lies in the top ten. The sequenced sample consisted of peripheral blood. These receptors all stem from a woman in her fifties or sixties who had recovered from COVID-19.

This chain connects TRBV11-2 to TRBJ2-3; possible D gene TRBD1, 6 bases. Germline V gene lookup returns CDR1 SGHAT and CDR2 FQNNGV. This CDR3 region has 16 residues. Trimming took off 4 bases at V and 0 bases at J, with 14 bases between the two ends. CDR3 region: CASSSSLTGSTDTQYF. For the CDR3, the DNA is TGTGCCAGCAGCTCATCGCTGACAGGAAGCACAGATACGCAGTATTTT.

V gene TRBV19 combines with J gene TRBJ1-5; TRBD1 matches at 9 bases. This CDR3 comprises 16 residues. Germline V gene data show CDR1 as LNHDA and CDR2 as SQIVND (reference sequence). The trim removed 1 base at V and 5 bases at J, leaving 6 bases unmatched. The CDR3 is CASSIVRGQGDQPQHF. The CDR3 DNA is TGTGCCAGTAGTATAGTCCGGGGACAGGGTGATCAGCCCCAGCATTTT.

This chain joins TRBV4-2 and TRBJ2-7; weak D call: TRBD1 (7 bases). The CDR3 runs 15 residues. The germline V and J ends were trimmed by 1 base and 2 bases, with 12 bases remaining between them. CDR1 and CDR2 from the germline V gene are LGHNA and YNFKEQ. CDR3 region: CASSQGEDRTYEQYF. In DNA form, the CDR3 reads TGTGCCAGCAGCCAAGGGGAGGACAGGACCTACGAGCAGTACTTC.

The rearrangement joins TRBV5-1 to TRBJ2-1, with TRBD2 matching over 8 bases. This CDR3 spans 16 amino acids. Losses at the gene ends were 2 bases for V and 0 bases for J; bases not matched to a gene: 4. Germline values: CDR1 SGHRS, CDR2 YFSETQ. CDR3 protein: CASSFSLAGSYNEQFF. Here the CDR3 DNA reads TGCGCCAGCAGCTTTAGCCTAGCGGGCTCCTACAATGAGCAGTTCTTC.

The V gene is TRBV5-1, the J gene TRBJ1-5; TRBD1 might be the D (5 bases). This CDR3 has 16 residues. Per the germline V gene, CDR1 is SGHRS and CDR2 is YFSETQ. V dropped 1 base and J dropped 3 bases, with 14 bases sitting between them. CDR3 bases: TGCGCCAGCAGCTTGTCAGGCAGGGCCCCCAATCAGCCCCAGCATTTT. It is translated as CASSLSGRAPNQPQHF.

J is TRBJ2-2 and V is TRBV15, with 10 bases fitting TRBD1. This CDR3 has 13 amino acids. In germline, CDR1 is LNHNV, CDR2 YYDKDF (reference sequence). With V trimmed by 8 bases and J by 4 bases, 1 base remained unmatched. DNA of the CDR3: TGTGCCACCCGGGACAGGGGCACCGGGGAGCTGTTTTTT. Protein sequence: CATRDRGTGELFF. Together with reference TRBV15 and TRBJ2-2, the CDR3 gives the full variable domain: DAMVIQNPRYQVTQFGKPVTLSCSQTLNHNVMYWYQQKSSQAPKLLFHYYDKDFNNEADTPDNFQSRRPNTSFCFLDIRSPGLGDTAMYLCATRDRGTGELFFGEGSRLTVL.

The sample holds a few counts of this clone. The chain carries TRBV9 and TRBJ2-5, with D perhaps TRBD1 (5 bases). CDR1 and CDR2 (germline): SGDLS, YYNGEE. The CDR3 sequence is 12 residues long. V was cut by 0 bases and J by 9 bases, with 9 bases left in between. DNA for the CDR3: TGTGCCAGCAGCGTAGGACAGTCGGCCCAGTACTTC. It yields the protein CASSVGQSAQYF.

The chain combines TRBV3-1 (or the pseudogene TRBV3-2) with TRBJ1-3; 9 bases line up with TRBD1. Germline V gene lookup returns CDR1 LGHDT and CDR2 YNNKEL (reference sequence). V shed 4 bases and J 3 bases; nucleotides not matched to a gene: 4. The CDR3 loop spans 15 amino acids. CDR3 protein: CASSLQGAGGNTIYF. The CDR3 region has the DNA TGTGCCAGCAGCCTACAGGGGGCAGGTGGAAACACCATATATTTT.

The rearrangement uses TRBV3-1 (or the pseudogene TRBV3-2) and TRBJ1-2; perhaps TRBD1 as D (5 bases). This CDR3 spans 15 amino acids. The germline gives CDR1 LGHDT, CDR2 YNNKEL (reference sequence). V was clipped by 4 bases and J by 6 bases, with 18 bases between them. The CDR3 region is CASSLSQEGMDGYTF. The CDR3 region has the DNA TGTGCCAGCAGCCTGTCTCAGGAGGGGATGGATGGCTACACCTTC.

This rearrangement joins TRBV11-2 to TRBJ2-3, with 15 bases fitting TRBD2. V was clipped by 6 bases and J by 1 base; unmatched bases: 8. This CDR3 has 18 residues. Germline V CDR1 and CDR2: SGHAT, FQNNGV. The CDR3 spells CASSPSGLAGGRTDTQYF. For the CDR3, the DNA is TGTGCCAGCAGTCCGTCCGGACTAGCGGGGGGGCGCACAGATACGCAGTATTTT. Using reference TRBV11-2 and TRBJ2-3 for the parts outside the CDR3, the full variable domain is EAGVAQSPRYKIIEKRQSVAFWCNPISGHATLYWYQQILGQGPKLLIQFQNNGVVDDSQLPKDRFSAERLKGVDSTLKIQPAKLEDSAVYLCASSPSGLAGGRTDTQYFGPGTRLTVL.

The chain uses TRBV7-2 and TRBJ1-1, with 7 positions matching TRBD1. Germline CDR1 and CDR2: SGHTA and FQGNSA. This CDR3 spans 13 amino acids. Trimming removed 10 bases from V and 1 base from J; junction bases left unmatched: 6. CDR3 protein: CAIRQGPNTEAFF. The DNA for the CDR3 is TGTGCCATCCGACAGGGCCCGAACACTGAAGCTTTCTTT.

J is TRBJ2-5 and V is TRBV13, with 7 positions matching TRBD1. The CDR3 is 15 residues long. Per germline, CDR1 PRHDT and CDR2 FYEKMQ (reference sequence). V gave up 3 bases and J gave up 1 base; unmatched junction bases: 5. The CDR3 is CASSLTGPFQETQYF. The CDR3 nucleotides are TGTGCCAGCAGCTTGACAGGGCCCTTCCAAGAGACCCAGTACTTC.

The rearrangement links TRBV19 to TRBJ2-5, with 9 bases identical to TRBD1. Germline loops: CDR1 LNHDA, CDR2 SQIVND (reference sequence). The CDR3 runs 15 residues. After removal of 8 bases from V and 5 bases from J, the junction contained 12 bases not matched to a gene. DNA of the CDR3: TGTGCCAGTGGTCCCGGGACAGGGTCTTCCGAGACCCAGTACTTC. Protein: CASGPGTGSSETQYF.

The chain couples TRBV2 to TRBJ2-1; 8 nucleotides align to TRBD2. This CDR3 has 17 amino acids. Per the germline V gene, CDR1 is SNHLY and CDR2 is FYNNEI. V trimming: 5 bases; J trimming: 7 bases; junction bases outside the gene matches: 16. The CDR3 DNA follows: TGTGCCAGCAGTCCCCCGTACCGGGGGGGCCTGATGAATGAGCAGTTCTTC. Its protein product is CASSPPYRGGLMNEQFF.

CDR3 amino acids: CASSPLSRGRNQPQHF. The CDR3 DNA is TGTGCCAGTAGTCCCTTGTCCAGGGGGCGAAATCAGCCCCAGCATTTT. V and J are TRBV19 and TRBJ1-5; 8 bases fit TRBD1. V trimming: 5 bases; J trimming: 4 bases; junction bases outside the gene matches: 10. The CDR3 sequence is 16 residues long. Per germline, CDR1 LNHDA and CDR2 SQIVND (reference sequence).

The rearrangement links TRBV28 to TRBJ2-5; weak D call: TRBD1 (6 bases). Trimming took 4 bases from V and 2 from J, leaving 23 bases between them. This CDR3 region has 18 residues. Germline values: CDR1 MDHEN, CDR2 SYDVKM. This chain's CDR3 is CASSSLRASGGVQETQYF. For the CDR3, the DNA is TGTGCCAGCAGTTCCCTCCGGGCGAGTGGGGGCGTACAAGAGACCCAGTACTTC.

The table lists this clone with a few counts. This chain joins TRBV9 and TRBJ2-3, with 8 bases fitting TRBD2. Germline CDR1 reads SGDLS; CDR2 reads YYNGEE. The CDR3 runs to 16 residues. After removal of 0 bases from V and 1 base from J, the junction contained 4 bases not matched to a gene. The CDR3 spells CASSVASLAGTDTQYF. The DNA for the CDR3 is TGTGCCAGCAGCGTAGCTTCACTAGCGGGCACAGATACGCAGTATTTT.

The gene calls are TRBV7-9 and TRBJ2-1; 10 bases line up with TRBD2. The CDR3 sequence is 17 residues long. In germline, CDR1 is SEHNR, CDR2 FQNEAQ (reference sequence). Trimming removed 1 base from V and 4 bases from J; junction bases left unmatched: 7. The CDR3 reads CASSLVSSGGYYNEQFF. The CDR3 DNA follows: TGTGCCAGCAGCTTAGTTTCTAGCGGGGGTTATTACAATGAGCAGTTCTTC.

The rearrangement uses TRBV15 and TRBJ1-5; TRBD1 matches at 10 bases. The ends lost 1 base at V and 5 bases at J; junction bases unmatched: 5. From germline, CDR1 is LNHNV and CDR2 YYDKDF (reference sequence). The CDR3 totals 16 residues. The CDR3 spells CATSRGDRGYHQPQHF. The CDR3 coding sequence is TGTGCCACCAGCAGAGGGGACAGGGGTTATCATCAGCCCCAGCATTTT.

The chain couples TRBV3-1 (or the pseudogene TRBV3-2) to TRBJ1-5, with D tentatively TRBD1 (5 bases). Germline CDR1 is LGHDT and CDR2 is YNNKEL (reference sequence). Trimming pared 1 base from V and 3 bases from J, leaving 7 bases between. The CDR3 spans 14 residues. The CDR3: CASSQGGPNQPQHF. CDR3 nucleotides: TGTGCCAGCAGCCAAGGGGGCCCCAATCAGCCCCAGCATTTT.

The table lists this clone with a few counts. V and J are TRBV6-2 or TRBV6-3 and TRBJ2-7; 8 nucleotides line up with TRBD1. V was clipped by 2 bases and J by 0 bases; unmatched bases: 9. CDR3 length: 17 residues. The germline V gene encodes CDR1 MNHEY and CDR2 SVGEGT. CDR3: CASSYPRQGSPSYEQYF. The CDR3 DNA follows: TGTGCCAGCAGTTACCCTAGACAGGGGAGCCCCTCCTACGAGCAGTACTTC.

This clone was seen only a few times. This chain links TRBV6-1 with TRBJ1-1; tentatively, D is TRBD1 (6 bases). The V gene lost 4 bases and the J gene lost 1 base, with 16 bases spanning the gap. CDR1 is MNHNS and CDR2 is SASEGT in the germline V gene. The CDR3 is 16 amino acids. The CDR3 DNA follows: TGTGCCAGCAGTGCCTACCCTGGGGGCCGGAACACTGAAGCTTTCTTT. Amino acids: CASSAYPGGRNTEAFF.

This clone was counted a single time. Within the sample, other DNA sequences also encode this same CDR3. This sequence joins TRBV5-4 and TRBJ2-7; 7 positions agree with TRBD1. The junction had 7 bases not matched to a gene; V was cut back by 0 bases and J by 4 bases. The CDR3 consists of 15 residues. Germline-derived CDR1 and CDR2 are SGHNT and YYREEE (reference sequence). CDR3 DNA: TGTGCCAGCAGCTTGGATCCAGGGGGTACGTACGAGCAGTACTTC. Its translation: CASSLDPGGTYEQYF.

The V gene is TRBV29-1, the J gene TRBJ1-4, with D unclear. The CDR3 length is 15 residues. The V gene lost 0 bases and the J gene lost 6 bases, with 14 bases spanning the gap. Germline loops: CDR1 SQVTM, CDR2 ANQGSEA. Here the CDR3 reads CSVEDQAGGHEKLFF. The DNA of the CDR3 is TGCAGCGTTGAAGATCAGGCAGGTGGGCATGAAAAACTGTTTTTT.

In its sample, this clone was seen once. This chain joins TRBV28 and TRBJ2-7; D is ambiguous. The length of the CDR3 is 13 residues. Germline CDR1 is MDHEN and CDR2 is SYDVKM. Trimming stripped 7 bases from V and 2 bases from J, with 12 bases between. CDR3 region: CASTFPNTYEQYF. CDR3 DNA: TGTGCCAGCACCTTCCCGAACACCTACGAGCAGTACTTC. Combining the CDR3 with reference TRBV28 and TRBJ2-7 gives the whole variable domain DVKVTQSSRYLVKRTGEKVFLECVQDMDHENMFWYRQDPGLGLRLIYFSYDVKMKEKGDIPEGYSVSREKKERFSLILESASTNQTSMYLCASTFPNTYEQYFGPGTRLTVT.

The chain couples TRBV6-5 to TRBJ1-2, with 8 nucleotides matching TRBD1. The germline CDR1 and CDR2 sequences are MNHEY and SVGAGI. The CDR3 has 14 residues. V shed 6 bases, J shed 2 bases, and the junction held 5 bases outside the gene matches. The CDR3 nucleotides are TGTGCCAGCAGCGGACAGGGTAGGAACTATGGCTACACCTTC. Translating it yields CASSGQGRNYGYTF.

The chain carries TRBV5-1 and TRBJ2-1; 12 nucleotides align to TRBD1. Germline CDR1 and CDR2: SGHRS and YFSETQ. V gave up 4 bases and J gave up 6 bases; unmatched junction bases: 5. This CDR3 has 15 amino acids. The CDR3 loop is CASSAGQGASNEQFF. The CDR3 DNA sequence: TGCGCCAGCAGCGCGGGACAGGGGGCAAGCAATGAGCAGTTCTTC.

Here the CDR3 reads CASSFLGAEAFF. The CDR3 nucleotides read TGTGCCAGCAGTTTTTTAGGGGCTGAAGCTTTCTTT. The rearrangement uses TRBV12-3 or TRBV12-4 and TRBJ1-1, with D possibly TRBD1 on 5 matching bases. The V end was cut by 3 bases, the J end by 6 bases, with 8 bases between. The CDR3 has 12 amino acids.

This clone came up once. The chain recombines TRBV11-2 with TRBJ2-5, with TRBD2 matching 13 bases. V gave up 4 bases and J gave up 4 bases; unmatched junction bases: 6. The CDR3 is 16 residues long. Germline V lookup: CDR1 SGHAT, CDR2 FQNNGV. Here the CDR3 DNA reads TGTGCCAGCAGCTACGGACTAGCGGGGGTGGTAGAGACCCAGTACTTC. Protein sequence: CASSYGLAGVVETQYF.